These T cell receptor beta chains were read from a single sample in a study of lymphopenia after photon versus proton radiotherapy. Libraries were prepared by immunoSEQ multiplex PCR; TCRdb keeps only in-frame clonotypes and omits some of them. The repertoire holds around 160,000 clones, with 75% to 90% as singletons. Sequences were derived from peripheral blood, sampled from a patient treated with photon-based radiotherapy. Source of these receptors: a man over 45 with gastric cancer. Each CDR3 is given with its conserved first and last residue. The D gene is left open where the match is weak. Part of the rows lack a size; the others show once, few, many or a class for expanded clones.

v_call	d_call	clone_size	j_call	cdr3_aa	cdr3_nt
TRBV5-4	TRBD2	.	TRBJ2-2	CASSFGTSGSRELFF	TGTGCCAGCAGCTTTGGGACTAGCGGGAGTAGGGAGCTGTTTTTT
TRBV12-5	TRBD1	.	TRBJ2-2	CASGPDRSYTGELFF	TGTGCTAGTGGACCGGACAGGTCCTACACCGGGGAGCTGTTTTTT
TRBV27	.	.	TRBJ1-5	CASSPSPRVGNQPQHF	TGTGCCAGCAGTCCCTCCCCCAGGGTTGGCAATCAGCCCCAGCATTTT
TRBV7-3	.	.	TRBJ2-5	CASSLVGGETQYF	TGTGCCAGCAGCTTAGTCGGGGGAGAGACCCAGTACTTC
TRBV7-2	.	once	TRBJ2-5	CASSLSGVETQYF	TGTGCCAGCAGCTTATCCGGGGTAGAGACCCAGTACTTC
TRBV30	.	.	TRBJ2-7	CAWSVRQGGRAYEQYF	TGTGCCTGGAGTGTACGTCAGGGAGGAAGGGCCTACGAGCAGTACTTC
TRBV4-3	.	once	TRBJ2-5	CASSPSMGNGETQYF	TGCGCCAGCAGCCCCTCCATGGGCAACGGGGAGACCCAGTACTTC
TRBV6-1	.	few	TRBJ1-2	CASRMDYGYTF	TGTGCCAGCCGGATGGACTATGGCTACACCTTC
TRBV6-5	.	.	TRBJ1-2	CASSSHRDNDGYTF	TGTGCCAGCAGTTCACACCGGGACAACGATGGCTACACCTTC
TRBV19	.	.	TRBJ2-6	CASSIFPGASGANVLTF	TGTGCCAGTAGTATTTTTCCGGGTGCTTCTGGGGCCAACGTCCTGACTTTC
TRBV10-3	.	.	TRBJ2-7	CATADRAGNEQYF	TGTGCCACCGCTGACAGGGCGGGAAACGAGCAGTACTTC
TRBV11-2	.	.	TRBJ2-2	CASSLSRLEELFF	TGTGCCAGCAGCTTATCAAGGTTGGAGGAGCTGTTTTTT
TRBV7-2	.	.	TRBJ1-2	CASSSISPFYGYTF	TGTGCCAGCAGCTCCATTTCCCCCTTCTATGGCTACACCTTC
TRBV18	.	.	TRBJ1-5	CASSPDSNQPQHF	TGTGCCAGCTCACCGGATAGCAATCAGCCCCAGCATTTT
TRBV10-3	.	.	TRBJ2-2	CAISERGPGELFF	TGTGCCATCAGTGAGCGGGGTCCCGGGGAGCTGTTTTTT
TRBV7-2	.	.	TRBJ2-2	CASSLWGRETGELFF	TGTGCCAGCAGCTTATGGGGGCGCGAGACCGGGGAGCTGTTTTTT
TRBV7-8	TRBD2	.	TRBJ2-7	CASSRTSGSYEQYF	TGTGCCAGCAGTCGGACTAGCGGGAGTTACGAGCAGTACTTC
TRBV19	TRBD2	.	TRBJ2-2	CASRPLSRTSGSTGELFF	TGTGCCAGTAGGCCCCTATCGAGAACTAGCGGGAGCACCGGGGAGCTGTTTTTT
TRBV6-4	TRBD2	.	TRBJ2-1	CASLGLAGVWSYNEQFF	TGTGCCAGCTTAGGACTAGCGGGAGTTTGGTCCTACAATGAGCAGTTCTTC
TRBV30	TRBD2	.	TRBJ2-7	CAWSIGTSGGYYEQYF	TGTGCCTGGAGTATTGGGACTAGCGGGGGATACTACGAGCAGTACTTC
TRBV6-5	.	.	TRBJ1-4	CASSYGGYEKLFF	TGTGCCAGCAGTTACGGCGGTTACGAAAAACTGTTTTTT
TRBV5-6	.	.	TRBJ2-7	CASSLAVLGSYEQYF	TGTGCCAGCAGCTTGGCCGTCCTGGGGTCCTACGAGCAGTACTTC
TRBV6-6	.	.	TRBJ2-3	CASTLDSTDTQYF	TGTGCCAGCACTTTGGACAGCACAGATACGCAGTATTTT
TRBV11-3	TRBD2	once	TRBJ2-5	CASSWTSGSGETQYF	TGTGCCAGCAGCTGGACTAGCGGGAGTGGGGAGACCCAGTACTTC
TRBV27	.	once	TRBJ2-5	CASSLNVKGTQYF	TGTGCCAGCAGTTTGAACGTCAAGGGGACCCAGTACTTC
TRBV28	TRBD1	.	TRBJ1-4	CASRGTDREIEKLFF	TGTGCCAGCAGGGGGACCGACAGGGAAATCGAAAAACTGTTTTTT
TRBV29-1	TRBD2	.	TRBJ2-1	CSVDVPGLAGVGEQFF	TGCAGCGTCGACGTCCCGGGACTAGCGGGAGTTGGTGAGCAGTTCTTC
TRBV28	.	.	TRBJ1-5	CASRLTRNQPQHF	TGTGCCAGCAGACTTACACGCAATCAGCCCCAGCATTTT
TRBV7-2	TRBD1	few	TRBJ2-1	CASRTGLSSYNEQFF	TGTGCCAGCAGGACAGGGCTGAGCTCCTACAATGAGCAGTTCTTC
TRBV11-3	TRBD1	.	TRBJ2-1	CASAQGGSYNEQFF	TGTGCCTCCGCACAGGGGGGATCCTACAATGAGCAGTTCTTC
TRBV6-1	.	.	TRBJ2-1	CASTVRGVPYNEQFF	TGTGCCAGCACCGTCAGGGGAGTGCCCTACAATGAGCAGTTCTTC
TRBV19	TRBD2	.	TRBJ2-5	CASSTLAGGRGSQYF	TGTGCCAGTAGTACCCTAGCGGGGGGACGGGGTTCCCAGTACTTC
TRBV6-5	.	few	TRBJ1-2	CASSYSISMGTYGYTF	TGTGCCAGCAGTTACTCGATAAGTATGGGAACCTATGGCTACACCTTC
TRBV30	.	.	TRBJ2-1	CAWSGNYNEQFF	TGTGCCTGGAGTGGCAATTACAATGAGCAGTTCTTC
TRBV7-2	.	.	TRBJ2-3	CASSLEWARTAPSTDTQYF	TGTGCCAGCAGCTTAGAATGGGCTAGAACCGCCCCTAGCACAGATACGCAGTATTTT
TRBV7-9	.	.	TRBJ1-5	CASSTDISQPQHF	TGTGCCAGCAGCACGGACATATCTCAGCCCCAGCATTTT
TRBV4-3	TRBD2	.	TRBJ2-1	CASSQESGLGFYNEQFF	TGCGCCAGCAGCCAAGAGTCGGGACTAGGTTTCTACAATGAGCAGTTCTTC
TRBV7-2	TRBD2	.	TRBJ2-7	CASSLGISGSAYEQYF	TGTGCCAGCAGCTTAGGTATTAGCGGGAGCGCGTACGAGCAGTACTTC
TRBV2	TRBD1	once	TRBJ1-5	CASSAWDRNQPQHF	TGTGCCAGCAGTGCCTGGGACAGGAATCAGCCCCAGCATTTT
TRBV7-9	.	.	TRBJ1-2	CASSPGTHGGYTF	TGTGCCAGCAGCCCCGGGACTCATGGTGGCTACACCTTC
TRBV9	.	.	TRBJ2-1	CASSSSSGSRSYNEQFF	TGTGCCAGCAGCTCGAGTTCAGGATCTCGCTCCTACAATGAGCAGTTCTTC
TRBV4-2	TRBD1	.	TRBJ1-3	CASSLPGQGSGNTIYF	TGTGCCAGCAGCTTACCGGGACAGGGGAGCGGAAACACCATATATTTT
TRBV5-1	.	.	TRBJ1-2	CASSLEGTNYGYTF	TGCGCCAGCAGCTTGGAGGGCACTAACTATGGCTACACCTTC
TRBV7-8	.	.	TRBJ1-2	CASSLEVIGSPYGYTF	TGTGCCAGCAGCTTAGAGGTCATTGGTTCCCCTTATGGCTACACCTTC
TRBV28	TRBD2	.	TRBJ2-3	CASTALLGTSGRAPTDTQYF	TGTGCCAGCACCGCCCTGCTGGGGACTAGCGGGAGGGCCCCCACAGATACGCAGTATTTT
TRBV2	TRBD1	.	TRBJ2-3	CASSLGQGRIDTQYF	TGTGCCAGCAGCCTTGGACAGGGAAGAATAGATACGCAGTATTTT
TRBV10-3	TRBD1	.	TRBJ2-7	CAISRTGGNHEQYF	TGTGCCATTTCCCGGACAGGGGGCAACCACGAGCAGTACTTC
TRBV2	.	once	TRBJ2-3	CASSVFTDTQYF	TGTGCCAGCAGTGTGTTCACAGATACGCAGTATTTT
TRBV5-4	.	.	TRBJ1-2	CASSQVGGADYGYTF	TGTGCCAGCAGCCAAGTGGGCGGAGCGGACTATGGCTACACCTTC
TRBV25-1	.	.	TRBJ2-1	CASSDPRRGDNNEQFF	TGTGCCAGCAGTGACCCAAGGCGAGGAGACAACAATGAGCAGTTCTTC
TRBV7-9	.	.	TRBJ1-2	CASSSEGGGYTF	TGTGCCAGCAGCTCCGAGGGCGGCGGCTACACCTTC
TRBV7-8	TRBD1	.	TRBJ2-7	CASSNGQGNEQYF	TGTGCCAGCAGCAATGGACAGGGCAACGAGCAGTACTTC
TRBV7-2	TRBD2	.	TRBJ2-5	CASSLKAGGETQYF	TGTGCCAGCAGCCTGAAAGCGGGAGGGGAGACCCAGTACTTC
TRBV19	TRBD2	.	TRBJ2-1	CASNPGVAGGYNEQFF	TGTGCCAGTAATCCTGGGGTAGCGGGGGGCTACAATGAGCAGTTCTTC
TRBV6-5	TRBD1	.	TRBJ2-1	CASSYEGQNSYNEQFF	TGTGCCAGCAGTTATGAGGGACAGAACTCCTACAATGAGCAGTTCTTC
TRBV2	TRBD1	.	TRBJ2-7	CASSTNPTGTYEQYF	TGTGCCAGCAGTACCAATCCGACAGGGACCTACGAGCAGTACTTC
TRBV6-5	.	few	TRBJ1-1	CASSQDGYEAFF	TGTGCCAGCAGTCAGGACGGATATGAAGCTTTCTTT
TRBV30	.	.	TRBJ1-1	CAWSPGLYTEAFF	TGTGCCTGGAGTCCAGGGTTATACACTGAAGCTTTCTTT
TRBV11-2	.	.	TRBJ2-2	CASSLDRPKGTGELFF	TGTGCCAGCAGCTTAGATCGGCCCAAGGGCACCGGGGAGCTGTTTTTT
TRBV27	.	.	TRBJ1-2	CASSSLGTDYGYTF	TGTGCCAGCAGCTCCCTGGGCACCGACTATGGCTACACCTTC